These 28 T cell receptor beta chains were sequenced from one sample in a study of cytomegalovirus exposure and HLA in healthy donors. The primer mix had 60 Vbeta and 13 Jbeta primers. Only in-frame clones appear in the TCRdb table, and some are missing; sequencing was by immunoSEQ multiplex PCR. The sample comprises 200,000 to 250,000 clones, 80% to 90% of which are singletons, and roughly 0.99% rests with the top ten. Sample: PBMCs. The receptor set was obtained from a woman in her late teens or twenties in good health and CMV-seronegative.

The gene calls are TRBV5-1 and TRBJ2-1, with 10 bases lining up with TRBD2. Germline CDR1 and CDR2: SGHRS and YFSETQ. The CDR3 spans 16 residues. The V and J ends lost 0 bases and 5 bases, in that order; junction bases with no gene match: 5. The chain's CDR3 is CASSLVPLAGDNEQFF. In nucleotides, the CDR3 is TGCGCCAGCAGCTTGGTGCCGCTAGCGGGAGACAATGAGCAGTTCTTC.

The rearrangement joins TRBV27 to TRBJ2-6; no firm D call. V shed 2 bases and J shed 4 bases, with 12 bases lying between them. This CDR3 comprises 16 residues. Looked up from germline, CDR1 is MNHEY and CDR2 is SMNVEV (reference sequence). CDR3 nucleotide sequence: TGTGCCAGCAGTTTACTGAACCCAGGCGGGGCCAACGTCCTGACTTTC. It translates to CASSLLNPGGANVLTF. Looking up the rest from reference TRBV27 and TRBJ2-6 gives the full variable domain: EAQVTQNPRYLITVTGKKLTVTCSQNMNHEYMSWYRQDPGLGLRQIYYSMNVEVTDKGDVPEGYKVSRKEKRNFPLILESPSPNQTSLYFCASSLLNPGGANVLTFGAGSRLTVL.

The chain is built from TRBV5-1 and TRBJ1-2; TRBD1 agrees at 10 bases. V dropped 5 bases and J dropped 4; count of bases not matched to a gene: 11. The germline gives CDR1 SGHRS, CDR2 YFSETQ. The CDR3 is made up of 16 amino acids. The CDR3 loop is CASRKGTGADLYGYTF. The CDR3 nucleotides are TGCGCCAGCAGAAAGGGGACAGGGGCCGACCTCTATGGCTACACCTTC. Drawing the rest from reference TRBV5-1 and TRBJ1-2, the complete variable domain is KAGVTQTPRYLIKTRGQQVTLSCSPISGHRSVSWYQQTPGQGLQFLFEYFSETQRNKGNFPGRFSGRQFSNSRSEMNVSTLELGDSALYLCASRKGTGADLYGYTFGSGTRLTVV.

Points on this clone: Within the sample, other DNA sequences also encode this same CDR3. The chain joins TRBV18 to TRBJ2-7; D may be TRBD2 (5 bases). Trimming cost V 3 bases and J 6 bases, with 12 bases left between them. From germline, CDR1 is KGHSH and CDR2 LQKENI. The CDR3 loop spans 13 amino acids. The CDR3 reads CASSPRGQSEQYF. CDR3 bases: TGTGCCAGCTCACCGCGCGGGCAGAGCGAGCAGTACTTC.

This rearrangement joins TRBV19 to TRBJ1-5, with 10 bases matching TRBD1. Trimming removed 5 bases from V and 6 bases from J; junction bases left unmatched: 13. The CDR3 is 17 amino acids. Germline CDR1 and CDR2: LNHDA and SQIVND (reference sequence). CDR3 DNA: TGTGCCAGTAGTGGCCTCTTAGGACAGGGGGTAAGTCAGCCCCAGCATTTT. Protein sequence: CASSGLLGQGVSQPQHF.

V gene TRBV19 combines with J gene TRBJ1-1, with D perhaps TRBD1 (5 bases). The CDR3 is 14 residues long. CDR1 LNHDA and CDR2 SQIVND come from the germline V gene (reference sequence). V lost 7 bases to trimming and J lost 4 bases, with 16 bases between them. For the CDR3, the DNA is TGTGCCAGTATCAACACCAGGGTTTCCACTGAAGCTTTCTTT. Protein product: CASINTRVSTEAFF.

This clone is a singleton in its sample. The rearrangement uses TRBV7-8 and TRBJ1-2; 8 nucleotides line up with TRBD1. The germline CDR1 and CDR2 sequences are SGHVS and FQNEAQ. There are 15 residues in the CDR3. V was pared by 5 bases and J by 3 bases, with 8 bases of the junction left unmatched. The CDR3 loop reads CASSPGQGWDYGYTF. Here the CDR3 DNA reads TGTGCCAGCAGCCCAGGACAGGGATGGGACTATGGCTACACCTTC.

V is TRBV6-1 and J is TRBJ2-7; D possibly corresponds to TRBD1 (5 bases). Deletions cut 4 bases from V and 0 bases from J, with 10 bases between. The CDR3 has 14 amino acids. Germline V gene sequence: CDR1 MNHNS, CDR2 SASEGT. CDR3 amino acids: CASSVTGSSYEQYF. The CDR3 DNA reads TGTGCCAGCAGTGTTACAGGATCCTCCTACGAGCAGTACTTC.

The rearrangement links TRBV7-9 to TRBJ2-7, with 7 nucleotides matching TRBD1. Germline-derived CDR1 and CDR2 are SEHNR and FQNEAQ (reference sequence). CDR3 length: 13 amino acids. V was clipped by 3 bases and J by 3 bases; unmatched bases: 2. The CDR3 protein is CASSLPGGYEQYF. CDR3 in DNA: TGTGCCAGCAGCTTGCCAGGGGGCTACGAGCAGTACTTC.

The chain links TRBV7-6 to TRBJ1-2; 7 bases fit TRBD1. The CDR3 covers 14 residues. Germline V CDR1 and CDR2: SGHVS, FNYEAQ. Trimming cost V 5 bases and J 6 bases; bases outside gene matches: 9. CDR3 coding DNA: TGTGCCAGCAGCGCCTTGACAGGGATCGATGGCTACACCTTC. Protein product: CASSALTGIDGYTF. The full variable domain, completed using reference TRBV7-6 and TRBJ1-2, is GAGVSQSPRYKVTKRGQDVALRCDPISGHVSLYWYRQALGQGPEFLTYFNYEAQQDKSGLPNDRFSAERPEGSISTLTIQRTEQRDSAMYRCASSALTGIDGYTFGSGTRLTVV.

This chain links TRBV9 with TRBJ2-2; 10 bases fit TRBD2. CDR1 SGDLS and CDR2 YYNGEE come from the germline V gene. V was pared by 0 bases and J by 3 bases, with 8 bases of the junction left unmatched. The CDR3 is 18 amino acids. CDR3 region: CASSVDLAGGKYTGELFF. In DNA, the CDR3 is TGTGCCAGCAGCGTAGATTTAGCGGGAGGTAAATACACCGGGGAGCTGTTTTTT. Using reference TRBV9 and TRBJ2-2 for the parts outside the CDR3, the full variable domain is DSGVTQTPKHLITATGQRVTLRCSPRSGDLSVYWYQQSLDQGLQFLIQYYNGEERAKGNILERFSAQQFPDLHSELNLSSLELGDSALYFCASSVDLAGGKYTGELFFGEGSRLTVL.

The chain carries TRBV5-1 and TRBJ2-7; 8 bases are a match to TRBD2. Germline CDR1 and CDR2: SGHRS and YFSETQ. Unmatched junction bases numbered 7, after V lost 0 bases and J lost 5 bases. The CDR3 is 15 residues long. The CDR3: CASSLVASGSDEQYF. Here the CDR3 DNA reads TGCGCCAGCAGCTTGGTGGCTAGCGGGTCAGACGAGCAGTACTTC. The complete variable domain, with remaining parts taken from reference TRBV5-1 and TRBJ2-7, reads KAGVTQTPRYLIKTRGQQVTLSCSPISGHRSVSWYQQTPGQGLQFLFEYFSETQRNKGNFPGRFSGRQFSNSRSEMNVSTLELGDSALYLCASSLVASGSDEQYFGPGTRLTVT.

The chain combines TRBV18 with TRBJ1-1, with TRBD1 matching 10 bases. Per germline, CDR1 KGHSH and CDR2 LQKENI. The CDR3 is 13 amino acids. The V and J ends lost 6 bases and 7 bases, in that order; junction bases with no gene match: 5. The CDR3 DNA sequence: TGTGCCAGCTCCGGGACAGGGGCGGGTGAAGCTTTCTTT. This encodes CASSGTGAGEAFF.

The chain is built from TRBV6-5 and TRBJ1-1; no reliable D call. The CDR3 covers 14 residues. Germline V gene sequence: CDR1 MNHEY, CDR2 SVGAGI. V was trimmed by 2 bases and J by 1 base, leaving 8 bases between them. This CDR3 is CASSYEKANTEAFF. The CDR3 region has the DNA TGTGCCAGCAGTTACGAGAAAGCGAACACTGAAGCTTTCTTT.

The genes are TRBV6-1 and TRBJ1-3; D remains ambiguous. Trimming took off 11 bases at V and 0 bases at J, with 11 bases between the two ends. The CDR3 extends over 13 amino acids. Germline V gives CDR1 MNHNS, CDR2 SASEGT. The CDR3 sequence is CASDFTSGNTIYF. DNA of the CDR3: TGTGCCTCGGACTTTACCTCTGGAAACACCATATATTTT.

V is TRBV5-1 and J is TRBJ2-1, with 11 bases that match TRBD2. This CDR3 is 15 amino acids long. Germline CDR1 and CDR2: SGHRS and YFSETQ. J gave up 8 bases and V 2 bases, and 6 bases lay outside the gene matches. The CDR3: CASSLDIAGGDEQFF. The DNA of the CDR3 is TGCGCCAGCAGCTTAGATATAGCGGGAGGGGATGAGCAGTTCTTC.

This sequence joins TRBV4-3 and TRBJ1-1, with a tentative D call TRBD1 (6 bases). V lost 3 bases, J lost 3 bases, and 14 bases lay in between. The CDR3 sequence is 15 residues long. The germline V gene encodes CDR1 LGHNA and CDR2 YSLEER. This CDR3 is CASSHNRDSDTEAFF. The CDR3 coding sequence is TGCGCCAGCAGCCACAACAGGGATAGTGACACTGAAGCTTTCTTT.

This clone appeared once. The chain recombines TRBV10-1 with TRBJ2-5; D perhaps matches TRBD2 (5 bases). The germline V gene has CDR1 WNHNN and CDR2 SYGVQD (reference sequence). Trimming removed 2 bases at V and 5 bases at J, with 6 bases between. The CDR3 sequence is 12 residues long. In nucleotides, the CDR3 is TGCGCCAGCAGTGAGCCGGGGGAGACCCAGTACTTC. It yields the protein CASSEPGETQYF.

The chain combines TRBV11-3 with TRBJ2-1; 7 positions agree with TRBD2. Germline values: CDR1 SGHNT, CDR2 YENEEA. CDR3 length: 16 residues. Trimming at V came to 5 bases and at J to 6 bases, leaving 13 bases not matched to a gene. The CDR3 region is CASSLEGLLNSNEQFF. CDR3 DNA: TGTGCCAGCAGCCTCGAGGGACTACTCAATTCCAATGAGCAGTTCTTC.

Turning to this clone: The germline gene is not matched at one end of the junction; a read error may be the cause. The chain carries TRBV7-9 and TRBJ2-7; TRBD2 is a possible D gene (6 bases). The V gene's germline CDR1 is SEHNR and CDR2 FQNEAQ (reference sequence). The CDR3 spans 16 residues. The CDR3 here is CSSSAINPGLYYEQYF. CDR3 nucleotides: TGTTCCAGCAGCGCCATAAATCCGGGACTTTACTACGAGCAGTACTTC.

The genes are TRBV7-9 and TRBJ2-3; 8 bases are a match to TRBD2. This CDR3 region has 16 residues. V shed 3 bases and J 1 base; nucleotides not matched to a gene: 6. Germline CDR1 and CDR2: SEHNR and FQNEAQ (reference sequence). The CDR3 is CASSLHRTSRTDTQYF. In nucleotides, the CDR3 is TGTGCCAGCAGCTTGCATCGGACTAGCCGCACAGATACGCAGTATTTT. Full variable domain (outside the CDR3, taken from reference TRBV7-9 and TRBJ2-3): DTGVSQNPRHKITKRGQNVTFRCDPISEHNRLYWYRQTLGQGPEFLTYFQNEAQLEKSRLLSDRFSAERPKGSFSTLEIQRTEQGDSAMYLCASSLHRTSRTDTQYFGPGTRLTVL.

This chain links TRBV10-3 with TRBJ1-1; D is undetermined. V was pared by 3 bases and J by 0 bases, with 8 bases between. Germline assignment: CDR1 ENHRY and CDR2 SYGVKD. The CDR3 contains 14 residues. As DNA, the CDR3 is TGTGCCATCAGTGACCAGGCGATGAACACTGAAGCTTTCTTT. This encodes CAISDQAMNTEAFF.

This chain connects TRBV27 to TRBJ1-1; a possible D gene is TRBD1 (6 bases). The CDR3 consists of 13 residues. The germline V gene encodes CDR1 MNHEY and CDR2 SMNVEV (reference sequence). The V gene lost 7 bases and the J gene lost 0 bases, with 9 bases spanning the gap. As DNA, the CDR3 is TGTGCCAGCACCGGGGGGCTGAACACTGAAGCTTTCTTT. Translated: CASTGGLNTEAFF.

The rearrangement joins TRBV7-2 to TRBJ1-2; D remains ambiguous. From germline, CDR1 is SGHTA and CDR2 FQGNSA. This CDR3 is built from 15 residues. V was pared by 5 bases and J by 1 base, with 14 bases between. The CDR3 region is CASSPPLRVNYGYTF. DNA for the CDR3: TGTGCCAGCAGCCCCCCTCTTCGGGTTAACTATGGCTACACCTTC.

The rearrangement links TRBV11-2 to TRBJ2-7; no definite D call. The V end lost 1 base, the J end lost 6 bases, and 7 bases lay between the germline ends. CDR3 length: 12 residues. Germline V gene sequence: CDR1 SGHAT, CDR2 FQNNGV. The CDR3 bases are TGTGCCAGCAGCTTAGGATCGGTCGAGCAGTACTTC. Its protein product is CASSLGSVEQYF.

The chain uses TRBV9 and TRBJ2-7; D is undetermined. V gave up 0 bases and J gave up 2 bases, with 9 bases separating them. This CDR3 is 14 amino acids long. Germline V gene data show CDR1 as SGDLS and CDR2 as YYNGEE. The CDR3 loop is CASSVGDSTYEQYF. The CDR3 region has the DNA TGTGCCAGCAGCGTAGGAGACTCTACCTACGAGCAGTACTTC.

This clone was detected once. The CDR3 DNA sequence: TGTGCCAGCAGCGTAGGTATAGGGGCGGGAAACACCGGGGAGCTGTTTTTT. As protein: CASSVGIGAGNTGELFF. The chain links TRBV9 to TRBJ2-2, with a possible D match to TRBD2 (6 bases). Deletions cut 0 bases from V and 2 bases from J, with 14 bases between. The length of the CDR3 is 17 residues. Germline assignment: CDR1 SGDLS and CDR2 YYNGEE. Supplemented by reference TRBV9 and TRBJ2-2, the full variable domain reads DSGVTQTPKHLITATGQRVTLRCSPRSGDLSVYWYQQSLDQGLQFLIQYYNGEERAKGNILERFSAQQFPDLHSELNLSSLELGDSALYFCASSVGIGAGNTGELFFGEGSRLTVL.

This clone was observed once. The chain recombines TRBV29-1 with TRBJ2-1, with D tentatively TRBD2 (5 bases). Trimming took 3 bases from V and 4 from J, leaving 7 bases between them. CDR3 length: 12 residues. From germline, CDR1 is SQVTM and CDR2 ANQGSEA. CDR3 loop: CSVDGDYNEQFF. CDR3 sequence (DNA): TGCAGCGTTGACGGGGATTACAATGAGCAGTTCTTC.